The 5 T cell receptor beta chains in this list originate from one sample, sequenced in a study of beta chain features in type 1 diabetes. Broader study findings: Patients with Type 1 diabetes showed moderately but significantly shorter TCRB CDR3s in all four CD4+ subsets.

The study reverse transcribed the entire isolated RNA, so it sequenced expressed TCRB transcripts. This table comes from immunoSEQ multiplex PCR, and its TCRdb copy is limited to in-frame clones, with some not included. Counted here are hundreds of thousands of clones, 11% to 15% occurring once; the ten biggest clones make up approximately 0.042%. For these TCRs, the target antigens are not known. Sequencing was done on a sample of naive CD4+ T cells from blood. These receptors all come from a man younger than 30 with type 1 diabetes.

This clone was counted only a few times. The chain uses TRBV9 and TRBJ1-2, with D tentatively TRBD1 (5 bases). Germline CDR1 is SGDLS and CDR2 is YYNGEE. V was clipped by 3 bases and J by 4 bases, with 16 bases between them. This CDR3 has 15 residues. The CDR3 DNA follows: TGTGCCAGCAGCGAGGGACTAGCTCCGGGCTATGGCTACACCTTC. Its translation is CASSEGLAPGYGYTF.

This clone was detected only a few times. The chain employs TRBV4-3 and TRBJ1-1; D might be TRBD1 (5 bases). This CDR3 contains 15 residues. Trimming stripped 0 bases from V and 1 base from J, with 9 bases between. The germline V gene encodes CDR1 LGHNA and CDR2 YSLEER. The CDR3 protein is CASSQDSRANTEAFF. CDR3 DNA: TGCGCCAGCAGCCAAGACTCCAGGGCGAACACTGAAGCTTTCTTT.

This clone occurred a few times. V gene TRBV18 combines with J gene TRBJ1-5; D gene ambiguous. V dropped 3 bases and J dropped 5 bases, with 11 bases sitting between them. The germline CDR1 and CDR2 sequences are KGHSH and LQKENI. This CDR3 is 14 amino acids long. As DNA, the CDR3 is TGTGCCAGCTCACCGGTGGCAGCAGATCAGCCCCAGCATTTT. Translation gives CASSPVAADQPQHF. The full variable domain, its missing parts supplied by reference TRBV18 and TRBJ1-5, is NAGVMQNPRHLVRRRGQEARLRCSPMKGHSHVYWYRQLPEEGLKFMVYLQKENIIDESGMPKERFSAEFPKEGPSILRIQQVVRGDSAAYFCASSPVAADQPQHFGDGTRLSIL.

This clone turned up a few times. The rearrangement joins TRBV14 to TRBJ2-2, with D possibly matching TRBD1 (6 bases). CDR1 is SGHDN and CDR2 is FVKESK in the germline V gene. Trimming left V 1 base short and J 1 base short, with 10 bases between. This CDR3 has 16 amino acids. CDR3: CASSQARTVNTGELFF. The CDR3 region has the DNA TGTGCCAGCAGCCAAGCCCGGACAGTGAACACCGGGGAGCTGTTTTTT.

The chain employs TRBV18 and TRBJ1-5; D ambiguous. The CDR3 extends over 15 amino acids. CDR1 KGHSH and CDR2 LQKENI come from the germline V gene. V was cut by 6 bases and J by 6 bases, with 18 bases left in between. The CDR3 is CASSAGREGSQPQHF. Written as DNA, the CDR3 is TGTGCCAGCTCCGCGGGGAGGGAGGGCTCTCAGCCCCAGCATTTT.